A selection of T cell receptor beta chains follows, all from one sample in a study of T cell repertoires in cytomegalovirus infection. No antigen has been assigned to these receptors. TCRdb re-derived calls from the reads in MiXCR, one entry per CDR3 protein. The repertoire has some 500,000 distinct CDR3 sequences, around 40% of them found once; the top ten carry over 45%. The sample here was cultured PBMCs, taken from culture after CMV antigen stimulation. The receptor set was obtained from a human donor in good health (CMV status not recorded). Some clones in this sample may be carry-over from other donors' samples. CDR3s include the opening cysteine and the closing phenylalanine or tryptophan. The order of the fields is J gene, clone size, V gene, D gene, CDR3 protein, CDR3 DNA. D genes are given only for firm matches. Clone size is given for some rows only: seen once, a few or many times, or a class if the clone is expanded.

TRBJ2-4 | - | TRBV2 | TRBD2 | CASSERISGENIQYF | TGTGCCAGCAGTGAAAGAATTAGCGGGGAGAACATTCAGTACTTC
TRBJ1-1 | few | TRBV7-2 | TRBD1 | CASSFDRAVVAEAFF | TGTGCCAGCAGCTTTGACAGGGCGGTTGTTGCTGAAGCTTTCTTT
TRBJ2-3 | - | TRBV14 | - | CASSRQGYVDTQYF | TGTGCCAGCAGCCGCCAGGGTTACGTGGATACGCAGTATTTT
TRBJ2-1 | few | TRBV7-2 | - | CASSLVGLADQQFF | TGTGCCAGCAGCTTAGTGGGTTTAGCCGATCAGCAGTTCTTC
TRBJ2-7 | once | TRBV20-1 | - | CSARRTGVYEQYF | TGCAGTGCTAGAAGGACGGGAGTCTACGAGCAGTACTTC
TRBJ2-1 | - | TRBV10-3 | - | CAISVYETGSYNEQFF | TGTGCCATCAGTGTTTACGAAACGGGCTCCTACAATGAGCAGTTCTTC
TRBJ2-5 | few | TRBV7-9 | - | CASSLTATGEKTQYF | TGTGCCAGCAGCTTAACCGCCACGGGGGAGAAGACCCAGTACTTC
TRBJ1-2 | few | TRBV24-1 | - | CATSTGFNYGYTF | TGTGCCACCAGTACAGGGTTCAACTATGGCTACACCTTC
TRBJ2-5 | - | TRBV7-2 | - | CASSSRDYQETQYF | TGTGCCAGCAGCTCCCGGGACTACCAAGAGACCCAGTACTTC
TRBJ2-5 | - | TRBV24-1 | TRBD1 | CATSDSGQLETQYF | TGTGCCACCAGTGATTCGGGACAGCTGGAGACCCAGTACTTC
TRBJ1-5 | - | TRBV10-1 | TRBD1 | CASSPDFQGDPYSNQPQHF | TGCGCCAGCAGTCCCGATTTCCAGGGGGACCCCTATAGCAATCAGCCCCAGCATTTT
TRBJ2-1 | - | TRBV29-1 | TRBD1 | CSVLGGQSSYNEQFF | TGCAGCGTTTTAGGGGGCCAAAGCTCCTACAATGAGCAGTTCTTC
TRBJ1-1 | few | TRBV6-5 | - | CASSQRQLNTEAFF | TGTGCCAGCAGTCAGAGACAGCTGAACACTGAAGCTTTCTTT
TRBJ1-5 | few | TRBV6-1 | - | CASSVRREIQPQHF | TGTGCCAGCAGTGTCCGCAGGGAAATTCAGCCCCAGCATTTT
TRBJ1-6 | many | TRBV7-6 | - | CASSLDSYNSPLHF | TGTGCCAGCAGTTTGGACAGTTATAATTCACCCCTCCACTTT
TRBJ1-6 | few | TRBV2 | - | CAAARDVNSPLHF | TGTGCCGCGGCCAGGGACGTTAATTCACCCCTCCACTTT
TRBJ2-7 | few | TRBV10-3 | TRBD1 | CAISDSPGQPDYEQYF | TGTGCCATCAGTGACTCGCCGGGACAGCCTGACTACGAGCAGTACTTC
TRBJ1-5 | - | TRBV20-1 | - | CSVRSGIQPQHF | TGCAGTGTCAGATCAGGGATTCAGCCCCAGCATTTT
TRBJ2-5 | few | TRBV7-2 | - | CASSLREYQETQYF | TGTGCCAGCAGCTTAAGAGAGTACCAAGAGACCCAGTACTTC
TRBJ1-5 | - | TRBV6-2/TRBV6-3 | - | CASRNDRGDQPQHF | TGTGCCAGCAGAAACGACAGAGGGGATCAGCCCCAGCATTTT